The 28 T cell receptor beta chains below were found in one sample sequenced in a study of fetal regulatory T cell absence and autoimmunity. The method was immunoSEQ multiplex PCR; TCRdb's version includes in-frame clones alone and lacks a portion of them. Altogether 95,000 or so clones are present, less than 80% being singletons, with the ten largest covering 2%. Sequenced input: pancreas tissue. The receptor set was obtained from a male donor with IPEX syndrome.

V usage is TRBV5-1 and J usage is TRBJ2-5; D remains ambiguous. V gave up 2 bases and J gave up 5 bases, with 7 bases separating them. Germline-derived CDR1 and CDR2 are SGHRS and YFSETQ. CDR3 length: 12 amino acids. CDR3 residues: CASSLSRETQYF. Here the CDR3 DNA reads TGCGCCAGCAGCTTAAGCAGGGAGACCCAGTACTTC.

The chain employs TRBV19 and TRBJ2-2, with D possibly TRBD2 on 5 matching bases. This CDR3 contains 11 residues. The germline gives CDR1 LNHDA, CDR2 SQIVND (reference sequence). V shed 10 bases and J shed 6 bases, with 9 bases lying between them. In DNA form, the CDR3 reads TGTGCCACCACCGGGGCCGGGGAGCTGTTTTTT. Residues: CATTGAGELFF.

J is TRBJ2-1 and V is TRBV18, with 15 positions matching TRBD2. This CDR3 spans 16 amino acids. V lost 6 bases, J lost 7 bases, and 7 bases stayed unmatched. Germline lookup yields CDR1 KGHSH and CDR2 LQKENI. CDR3 amino acids: CASSRTGLAGGNEQFF. The CDR3 nucleotides read TGTGCCAGCTCCCGGACGGGACTAGCGGGGGGTAATGAGCAGTTCTTC.

This clone was counted a few times. The J gene is TRBJ2-4, the V gene TRBV2; unclear D gene. Trimming cost V 6 bases and J 15 bases, with 12 bases left between them. The CDR3 spans 10 residues. The germline CDR1 and CDR2 sequences are SNHLY and FYNNEI. The CDR3 region is CASSQRPGYF. In DNA, the CDR3 is TGTGCCAGCAGCCAACGCCCTGGGTACTTC.

The V call is TRBV29-1, the J call TRBJ2-1; no reliable D call. CDR1 and CDR2 from the germline V gene are SQVTM and ANQGSEA. The V end was cut by 0 bases, the J end by 7 bases, with 13 bases between. The CDR3 has 14 residues. The CDR3 nucleotides are TGCAGCGTTGAAGATCATCCTGGACGTAATGAGCAGTTCTTC. Its translation: CSVEDHPGRNEQFF.

This chain joins TRBV27 and TRBJ1-1; D is undetermined. V was cut by 2 bases and J by 1 base, with 11 bases left in between. Per germline, CDR1 MNHEY and CDR2 SMNVEV (reference sequence). The CDR3 sequence is 15 residues long. DNA of the CDR3: TGTGCCAGCAGTTTAGTGTCTTATGGGAACACTGAAGCTTTCTTT. Its translation is CASSLVSYGNTEAFF.

The chain is built from TRBV30 and TRBJ2-5; possible D gene TRBD2, 5 bases. The CDR3 totals 11 residues. V lost 1 base and J 5 bases, leaving 5 bases between the germline ends. Looked up from germline, CDR1 is GTSNPN and CDR2 is SVGIG (reference sequence). DNA for the CDR3: TGTGCCTGGAGTGCGGGGGAGACCCAGTACTTC. It encodes CAWSAGETQYF.

J is TRBJ2-3 and V is TRBV2; 14 bases line up with TRBD2. The trim removed 6 bases at V and 5 bases at J, leaving 4 bases unmatched. Germline V gives CDR1 SNHLY, CDR2 FYNNEI. The CDR3 has 15 residues. CDR3: CASRAGLAGVDTQYF. Here the CDR3 DNA reads TGTGCCAGCAGGGCGGGACTAGCGGGAGTAGATACGCAGTATTTT.

The chain uses TRBV6-5 and TRBJ1-4; no firm D call. The CDR3 sequence is 14 residues long. V gave up 11 bases and J gave up 3 bases, with 16 bases separating them. The V gene's germline CDR1 is MNHEY and CDR2 SVGAGI. CDR3 sequence (DNA): TGTGCCCGAGATAATGGAGATCCTAATGAAAAACTGTTTTTT. It translates to CARDNGDPNEKLFF.

The V and J genes are TRBV7-9 and TRBJ2-7; no clear D. This CDR3 has 12 amino acids. The germline V and J ends were trimmed by 2 bases and 4 bases, with 6 bases remaining between them. Germline-derived CDR1 and CDR2 are SEHNR and FQNEAQ (reference sequence). CDR3: CASSLQAYEQYF. In DNA form, the CDR3 reads TGTGCCAGCAGCTTACAGGCTTACGAGCAGTACTTC. Using reference TRBV7-9 and TRBJ2-7 for the parts outside the CDR3, the full variable domain is DTGVSQNPRHKITKRGQNVTFRCDPISEHNRLYWYRQTLGQGPEFLTYFQNEAQLEKSRLLSDRFSAERPKGSFSTLEIQRTEQGDSAMYLCASSLQAYEQYFGPGTRLTVT.

This chain links TRBV27 with TRBJ2-7; D perhaps matches TRBD2 (5 bases). The V end lost 8 bases, the J end lost 0 bases, and 11 bases lay between the germline ends. Germline V gene sequence: CDR1 MNHEY, CDR2 SMNVEV (reference sequence). The CDR3 consists of 13 residues. The CDR3 loop is CASAFAGSYEQYF. CDR3 sequence (DNA): TGTGCCAGCGCGTTTGCGGGCTCCTACGAGCAGTACTTC.

This rearrangement joins TRBV2 to TRBJ2-5; D may correspond to TRBD1 or TRBD2 (6 bases each). Germline V gene sequence: CDR1 SNHLY, CDR2 FYNNEI. Deletions cut 1 base from V and 0 bases from J, with 9 bases between. The CDR3 contains 15 residues. The CDR3, as DNA: TGTGCCAGCAGTGAAGAGGGGGGACACCAAGAGACCCAGTACTTC. Translated: CASSEEGGHQETQYF.

The chain has TRBV9 and TRBJ2-7; 9 bases line up with TRBD2. The CDR3 extends over 15 amino acids. The V and J ends lost 5 bases and 0 bases, in that order; junction bases with no gene match: 6. CDR1 and CDR2 (germline): SGDLS, YYNGEE. CDR3 DNA sequence: TGTGCCAGCAGTGCGGGGGGGAAGAGCTCCTACGAGCAGTACTTC. It specifies CASSAGGKSSYEQYF.

V usage is TRBV29-1 and J usage is TRBJ2-1; TRBD1 agrees at 9 bases. Germline V gene sequence: CDR1 SQVTM, CDR2 ANQGSEA. This CDR3 spans 12 amino acids. V was pared by 1 base and J by 8 bases, with 0 bases of the junction left unmatched. CDR3 sequence (DNA): TGCAGCGTTGAAGGGACAGGGGATGAGCAGTTCTTC. Its protein is CSVEGTGDEQFF.

The J gene is TRBJ2-1, the V gene TRBV6-5, with D perhaps matching TRBD2 (6 bases). Trimming took 2 bases from V and 5 from J, leaving 13 bases between them. Germline assignment: CDR1 MNHEY and CDR2 SVGAGI. The CDR3 spans 15 residues. In DNA form, the CDR3 reads TGTGCCAGCAGTTACCCCCTTGGGACTCACAATGAGCAGTTCTTC. It translates to CASSYPLGTHNEQFF.

The rearrangement links TRBV4-2 to TRBJ2-1; 11 nucleotides align to TRBD2. Germline values: CDR1 LGHNA, CDR2 YNFKEQ. J was trimmed by 1 base and V by 1 base; bases with no gene match: 6. The CDR3 length is 18 residues. The CDR3 sequence: CASSQVFLAGGSYNEQFF. CDR3 in DNA: TGTGCCAGCAGCCAAGTTTTTTTAGCGGGAGGGTCCTACAATGAGCAGTTCTTC.

The chain is built from TRBV5-1 and TRBJ1-2, with 9 positions matching TRBD1. CDR3 length: 14 amino acids. J lost 2 bases, V lost 3 bases, and 2 bases had no gene match. The germline V gene has CDR1 SGHRS and CDR2 YFSETQ. The CDR3 nucleotides read TGCGCCAGCAGCTCCACAGGGGGCAACTATGGCTACACCTTC. It codes for CASSSTGGNYGYTF.

The J gene is TRBJ1-5, the V gene TRBV14; D gene ambiguous. V lost 0 bases and J lost 4, with 13 bases in between. This CDR3 is 16 amino acids long. Germline V gene lookup returns CDR1 SGHDN and CDR2 FVKESK. The CDR3 nucleotides read TGTGCCAGCAGCCAAGAGGGGAGGTATTGGAATCAGCCCCAGCATTTT. Amino acids: CASSQEGRYWNQPQHF. The full variable domain, rest sourced from reference TRBV14 and TRBJ1-5, is EAGVTQFPSHSVIEKGQTVTLRCDPISGHDNLYWYRRVMGKEIKFLLHFVKESKQDESGMPNNRFLAERTGGTYSTLKVQPAELEDSGVYFCASSQEGRYWNQPQHFGDGTRLSIL.

V gene TRBV6-5 combines with J gene TRBJ2-3; D unresolved. This CDR3 contains 13 residues. CDR1 MNHEY and CDR2 SVGAGI come from the germline V gene. Trimming took 0 bases from V and 7 from J, leaving 8 bases between them. The CDR3 nucleotides read TGTGCCAGCAGTTACTCGGATCGGTATACGCAGTATTTT. Encoded protein: CASSYSDRYTQYF.

The chain uses TRBV19 and TRBJ2-2; 15 bases match TRBD2. The CDR3 is made up of 16 amino acids. V shed 5 bases and J 6 bases; nucleotides not matched to a gene: 4. Per the germline V gene, CDR1 is LNHDA and CDR2 is SQIVND (reference sequence). This CDR3 is CASSPRTSGRAGELFF. Written as DNA, the CDR3 is TGTGCCAGTAGTCCGCGGACTAGCGGGAGGGCCGGGGAGCTGTTTTTT. The variable domain in full, completed from reference TRBV19 and TRBJ2-2, reads DGGITQSPKYLFRKEGQNVTLSCEQNLNHDAMYWYRQDPGQGLRLIYYSQIVNDFQKGDIAEGYSVSREKKESFPLTVTSAQKNPTAFYLCASSPRTSGRAGELFFGEGSRLTVL.

The chain joins TRBV7-2 to TRBJ1-5; the D gene is possibly TRBD1 (6 bases). CDR1 is SGHTA and CDR2 is FQGNSA in the germline V gene. Trimming cost V 2 bases and J 6 bases, with 14 bases left between them. This CDR3 comprises 15 residues. CDR3 coding DNA: TGTGCCAGCAGCTTAAGCGGGGGCGCGGGTCAGCCCCAGCATTTT. The encoded protein is CASSLSGGAGQPQHF.

The chain combines TRBV5-1 with TRBJ1-4; D possibly corresponds to TRBD1 (6 bases). CDR3 length equals 14 residues. Germline assignment: CDR1 SGHRS and CDR2 YFSETQ. Trimming took 4 bases from V and 0 from J, leaving 7 bases between them. The CDR3 loop reads CASSGTTTNEKLFF. The CDR3 coding sequence is TGCGCCAGCAGCGGGACAACAACTAATGAAAAACTGTTTTTT. The full variable domain, rest sourced from reference TRBV5-1 and TRBJ1-4, is KAGVTQTPRYLIKTRGQQVTLSCSPISGHRSVSWYQQTPGQGLQFLFEYFSETQRNKGNFPGRFSGRQFSNSRSEMNVSTLELGDSALYLCASSGTTTNEKLFFGSGTQLSVL.

This clone was recorded a few times. CDR3 loop: CASSLDRYFGYTF. Here the CDR3 DNA reads TGCGCCAGCAGCTTGGACAGGTATTTTGGCTACACCTTC. The chain is built from TRBV5-1 and TRBJ1-2; a possible D gene is TRBD1 (5 bases). The CDR3 extends over 13 amino acids. V was pared by 0 bases and J by 7 bases, with 10 bases between. Per the germline V gene, CDR1 is SGHRS and CDR2 is YFSETQ.

This chain joins TRBV9 and TRBJ2-2, with 13 positions matching TRBD2. The CDR3 is made up of 17 amino acids. Germline lookup yields CDR1 SGDLS and CDR2 YYNGEE. Germline trimming cut 4 bases from V and 7 bases from J; bases unmatched to any gene: 10. This CDR3 reads CASSSGLAGEWVGELFF. CDR3 sequence (DNA): TGTGCCAGCAGCTCCGGACTAGCGGGAGAATGGGTCGGGGAGCTGTTTTTT.

The V call is TRBV6-1, the J call TRBJ1-1; D gene unclear. Trimming took off 3 bases at V and 4 bases at J, with 12 bases between the two ends. CDR1 is MNHNS and CDR2 is SASEGT in the germline V gene. This CDR3 is built from 14 residues. The DNA of the CDR3 is TGTGCCAGCAGTGAGAGGGATCTCGTCACTGAAGCTTTCTTT. Protein: CASSERDLVTEAFF.

This clone was seen just once. V and J are TRBV12-5 and TRBJ2-7; 7 bases are a match to TRBD1. Germline lookup yields CDR1 LGHNT and CDR2 FRNRAP. The V gene end was trimmed by 7 bases and the J gene end by 2 bases; junction bases not matched to a gene: 2. The CDR3 covers 12 residues. CDR3 sequence reads: CASADRAYEQYF. Written as DNA, the CDR3 is TGTGCTAGTGCCGACAGGGCCTACGAGCAGTACTTC.

The genes are TRBV5-1 and TRBJ2-3; tentatively, D is TRBD1 (5 bases). The CDR3 extends over 16 amino acids. V was pared by 7 bases and J by 2 bases, with 20 bases between. CDR1 SGHRS and CDR2 YFSETQ come from the germline V gene. CDR3 loop: CASDSRAGGATDTQYF. The CDR3 DNA reads TGCGCCAGCGACTCCCGGGCTGGTGGGGCCACAGATACGCAGTATTTT.

The V and J genes are TRBV2 and TRBJ1-5, with no clear D. The germline V and J ends were trimmed by 1 base and 10 bases, with 20 bases remaining between them. Germline CDR1 reads SNHLY; CDR2 reads FYNNEI. This CDR3 comprises 16 residues. The CDR3 reads CASSEVSGDLSDPQHF. The DNA for the CDR3 is TGTGCCAGCAGTGAAGTAAGCGGAGACCTTAGCGATCCCCAGCATTTT.